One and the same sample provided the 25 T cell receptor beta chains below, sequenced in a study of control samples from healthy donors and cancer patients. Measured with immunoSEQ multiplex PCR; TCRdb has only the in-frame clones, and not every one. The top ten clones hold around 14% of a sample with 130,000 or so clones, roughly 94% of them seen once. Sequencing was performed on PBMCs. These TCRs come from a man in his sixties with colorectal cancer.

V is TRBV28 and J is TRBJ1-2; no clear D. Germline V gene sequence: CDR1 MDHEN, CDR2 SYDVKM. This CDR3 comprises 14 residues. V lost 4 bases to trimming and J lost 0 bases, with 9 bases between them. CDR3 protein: CASSSWPANYGYTF. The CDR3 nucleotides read TGTGCCAGCAGTTCCTGGCCGGCTAACTATGGCTACACCTTC.

The CDR3 sequence: CASSFIDPGQGHTEAFF. The CDR3 region has the DNA TGTGCCAGCAGCTTTATCGACCCGGGACAGGGACACACTGAAGCTTTCTTT. The chain links TRBV7-2 to TRBJ1-1; 9 bases fit TRBD1. The V gene end was trimmed by 3 bases and the J gene end by 3 bases; junction bases not matched to a gene: 11. CDR1 and CDR2 from the germline V gene are SGHTA and FQGNSA. The CDR3 has 17 residues.

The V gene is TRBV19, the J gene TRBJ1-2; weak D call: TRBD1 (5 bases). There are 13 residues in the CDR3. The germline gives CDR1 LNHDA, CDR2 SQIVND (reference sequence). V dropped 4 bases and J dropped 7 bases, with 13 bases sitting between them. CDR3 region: CASSTEGRVGYTF. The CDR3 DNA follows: TGTGCCAGTAGTACCGAGGGGCGGGTTGGCTACACCTTC.

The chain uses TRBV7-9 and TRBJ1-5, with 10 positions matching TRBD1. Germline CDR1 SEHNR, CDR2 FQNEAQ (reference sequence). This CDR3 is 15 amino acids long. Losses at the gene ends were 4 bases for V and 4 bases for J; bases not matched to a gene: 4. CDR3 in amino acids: CASSSGTGDNQPQHF. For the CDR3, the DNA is TGTGCCAGCAGCTCCGGGACAGGGGATAATCAGCCCCAGCATTTT.

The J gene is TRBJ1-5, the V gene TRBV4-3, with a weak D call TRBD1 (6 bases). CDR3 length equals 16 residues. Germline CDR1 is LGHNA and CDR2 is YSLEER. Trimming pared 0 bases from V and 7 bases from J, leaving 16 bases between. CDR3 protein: CASSQDFGTSGQPQHF. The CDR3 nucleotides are TGCGCCAGCAGCCAAGATTTTGGGACATCAGGACAGCCCCAGCATTTT.

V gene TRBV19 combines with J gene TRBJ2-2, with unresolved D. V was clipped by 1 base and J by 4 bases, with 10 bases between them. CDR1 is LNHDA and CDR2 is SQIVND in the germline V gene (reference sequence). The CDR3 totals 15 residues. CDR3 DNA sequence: TGTGCCAGTAGTATAGGGCAGAAATTCACCGGGGAGCTGTTTTTT. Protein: CASSIGQKFTGELFF.

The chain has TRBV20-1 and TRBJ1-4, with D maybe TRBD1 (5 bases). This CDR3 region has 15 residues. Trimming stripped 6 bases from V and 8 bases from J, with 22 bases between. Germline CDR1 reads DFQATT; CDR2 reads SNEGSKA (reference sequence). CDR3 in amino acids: CSASEHLGTGEKLFF. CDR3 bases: TGCAGTGCCAGTGAACACCTGGGGACGGGGGAAAAACTGTTTTTT.

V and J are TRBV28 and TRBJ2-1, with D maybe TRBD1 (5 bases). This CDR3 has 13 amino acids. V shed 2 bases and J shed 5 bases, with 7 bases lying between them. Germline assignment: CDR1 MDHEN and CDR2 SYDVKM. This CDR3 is CASSLGRDNEQFF. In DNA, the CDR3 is TGTGCCAGCAGTTTAGGCAGGGACAATGAGCAGTTCTTC. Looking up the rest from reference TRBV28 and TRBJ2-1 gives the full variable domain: DVKVTQSSRYLVKRTGEKVFLECVQDMDHENMFWYRQDPGLGLRLIYFSYDVKMKEKGDIPEGYSVSREKKERFSLILESASTNQTSMYLCASSLGRDNEQFFGPGTRLTVL.

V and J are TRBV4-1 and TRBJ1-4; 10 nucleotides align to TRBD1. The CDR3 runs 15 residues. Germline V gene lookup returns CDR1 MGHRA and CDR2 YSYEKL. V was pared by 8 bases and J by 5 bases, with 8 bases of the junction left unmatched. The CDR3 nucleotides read TGCGCCAGCGGCGTCCCGGGACAGGGGAATGAAAAACTGTTTTTT. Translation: CASGVPGQGNEKLFF.

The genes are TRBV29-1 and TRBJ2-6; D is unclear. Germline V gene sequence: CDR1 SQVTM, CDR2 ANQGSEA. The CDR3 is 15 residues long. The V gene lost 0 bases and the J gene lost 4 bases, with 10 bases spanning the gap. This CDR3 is CSVEDPGRGANVLTF. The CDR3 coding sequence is TGCAGCGTTGAAGATCCTGGTAGGGGGGCCAACGTCCTGACTTTC.

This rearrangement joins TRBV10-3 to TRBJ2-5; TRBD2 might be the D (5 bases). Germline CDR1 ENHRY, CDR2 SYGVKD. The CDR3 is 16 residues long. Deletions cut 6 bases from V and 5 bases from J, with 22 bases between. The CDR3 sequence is CAIRASDSGSGETQYF. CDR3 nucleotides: TGTGCCATCAGGGCTTCGGATAGTGGGTCGGGGGAGACCCAGTACTTC.

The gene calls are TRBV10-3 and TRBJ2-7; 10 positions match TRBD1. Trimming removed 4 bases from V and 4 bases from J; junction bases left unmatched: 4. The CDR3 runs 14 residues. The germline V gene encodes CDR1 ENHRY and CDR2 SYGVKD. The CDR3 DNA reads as TGTGCCATCAGTGGCGGACAGGGGGAATACGAGCAGTACTTC. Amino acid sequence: CAISGGQGEYEQYF.

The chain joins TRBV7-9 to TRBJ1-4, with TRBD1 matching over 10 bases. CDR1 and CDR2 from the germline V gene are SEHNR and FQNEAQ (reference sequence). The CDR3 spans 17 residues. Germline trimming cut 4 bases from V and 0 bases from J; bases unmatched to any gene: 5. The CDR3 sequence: CASSYTGTGATNEKLFF. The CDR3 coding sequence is TGTGCCAGCAGCTATACCGGGACAGGGGCAACTAATGAAAAACTGTTTTTT.

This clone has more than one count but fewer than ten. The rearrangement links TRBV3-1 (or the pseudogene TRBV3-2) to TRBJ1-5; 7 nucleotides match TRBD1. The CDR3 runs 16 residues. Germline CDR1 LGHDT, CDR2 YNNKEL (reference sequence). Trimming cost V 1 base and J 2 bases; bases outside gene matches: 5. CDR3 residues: CASSQGATGGNQPQHF. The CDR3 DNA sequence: TGTGCCAGCAGCCAAGGGGCAACAGGGGGCAATCAGCCCCAGCATTTT.

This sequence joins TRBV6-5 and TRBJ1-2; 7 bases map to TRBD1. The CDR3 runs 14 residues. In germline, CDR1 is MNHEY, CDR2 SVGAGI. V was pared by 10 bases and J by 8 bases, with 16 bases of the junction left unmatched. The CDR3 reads CATSRTDRSLGYTF. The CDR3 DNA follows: TGTGCCACCAGCCGAACGGACAGGAGCCTAGGCTACACCTTC.

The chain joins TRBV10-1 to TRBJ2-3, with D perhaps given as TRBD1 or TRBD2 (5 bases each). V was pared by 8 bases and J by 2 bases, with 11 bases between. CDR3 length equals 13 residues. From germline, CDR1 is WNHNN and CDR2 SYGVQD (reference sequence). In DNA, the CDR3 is TGCGCCAGCGGGGACGGAATCACAGATACGCAGTATTTT. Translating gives CASGDGITDTQYF.

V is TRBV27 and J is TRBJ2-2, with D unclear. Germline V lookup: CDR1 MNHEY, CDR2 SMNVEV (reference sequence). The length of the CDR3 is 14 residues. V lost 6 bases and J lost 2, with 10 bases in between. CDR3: CASSPTSNTGELFF. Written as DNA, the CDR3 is TGTGCCAGCAGCCCCACCTCCAACACCGGGGAGCTGTTTTTT.

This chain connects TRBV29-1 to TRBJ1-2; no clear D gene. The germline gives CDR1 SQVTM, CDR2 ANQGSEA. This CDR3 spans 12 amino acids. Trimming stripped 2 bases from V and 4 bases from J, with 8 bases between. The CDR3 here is CSVEPRPYGYTF. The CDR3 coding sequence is TGCAGCGTTGAACCCCGGCCCTATGGCTACACCTTC. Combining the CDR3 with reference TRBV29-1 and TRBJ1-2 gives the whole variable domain SAVISQKPSRDICQRGTSLTIQCQVDSQVTMMFWYRQQPGQSLTLIATANQGSEATYESGFVIDKFPISRPNLTFSTLTVSNMSPEDSSIYLCSVEPRPYGYTFGSGTRLTVV.

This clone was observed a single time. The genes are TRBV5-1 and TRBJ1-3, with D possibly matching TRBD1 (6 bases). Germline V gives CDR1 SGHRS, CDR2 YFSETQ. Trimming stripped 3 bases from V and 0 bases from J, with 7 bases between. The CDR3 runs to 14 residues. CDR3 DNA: TGCGCCAGCAGCTCGGACAGCTCTGGAAACACCATATATTTT. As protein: CASSSDSSGNTIYF.

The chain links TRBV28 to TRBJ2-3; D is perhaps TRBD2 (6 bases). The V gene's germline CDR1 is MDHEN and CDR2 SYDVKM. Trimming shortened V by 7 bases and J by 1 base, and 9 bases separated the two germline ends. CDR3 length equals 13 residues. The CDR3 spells CASKEGGTDTQYF. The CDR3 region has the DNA TGTGCCAGCAAGGAGGGTGGCACAGATACGCAGTATTTT.

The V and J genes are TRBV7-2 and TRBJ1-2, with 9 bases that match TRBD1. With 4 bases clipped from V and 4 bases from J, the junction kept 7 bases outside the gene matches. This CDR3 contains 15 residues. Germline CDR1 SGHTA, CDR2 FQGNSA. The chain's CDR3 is CASSSGQGRGYGYTF. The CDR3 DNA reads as TGTGCCAGCAGCTCCGGACAGGGGCGCGGCTATGGCTACACCTTC.

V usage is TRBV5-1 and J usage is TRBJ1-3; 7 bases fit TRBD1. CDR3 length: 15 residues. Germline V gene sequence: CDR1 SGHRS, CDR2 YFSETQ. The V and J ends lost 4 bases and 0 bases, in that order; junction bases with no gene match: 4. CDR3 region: CASSPGQPSGNTIYF. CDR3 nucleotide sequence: TGCGCCAGCAGCCCGGGACAGCCCTCTGGAAACACCATATATTTT.

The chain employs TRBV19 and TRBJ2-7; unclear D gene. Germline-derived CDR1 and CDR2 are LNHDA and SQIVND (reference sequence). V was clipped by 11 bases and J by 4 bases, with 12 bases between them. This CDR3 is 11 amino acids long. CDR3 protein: CAPPSRYEQYF. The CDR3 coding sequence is TGTGCCCCCCCGAGCAGGTACGAGCAGTACTTC.

CDR3 in amino acids: CASSPLVGTEAFF. The DNA of the CDR3 is TGCGCCAGCAGCCCTCTTGTCGGGACTGAAGCTTTCTTT. This rearrangement joins TRBV5-1 to TRBJ1-1; no clear D. The ends were cut back, 4 bases at V and 5 bases at J, with 12 bases in the middle. The CDR3 length is 13 residues. Germline lookup yields CDR1 SGHRS and CDR2 YFSETQ. The full variable domain, with the rest looked up from reference TRBV5-1 and TRBJ1-1, is KAGVTQTPRYLIKTRGQQVTLSCSPISGHRSVSWYQQTPGQGLQFLFEYFSETQRNKGNFPGRFSGRQFSNSRSEMNVSTLELGDSALYLCASSPLVGTEAFFGQGTRLTVV.

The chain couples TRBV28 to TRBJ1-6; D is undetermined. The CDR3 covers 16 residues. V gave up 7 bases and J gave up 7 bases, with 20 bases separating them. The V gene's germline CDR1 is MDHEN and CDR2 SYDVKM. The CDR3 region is CASITTGIRQNSPLHF. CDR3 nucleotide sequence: TGTGCCAGCATTACAACGGGAATCAGACAAAATTCACCCCTCCACTTT.